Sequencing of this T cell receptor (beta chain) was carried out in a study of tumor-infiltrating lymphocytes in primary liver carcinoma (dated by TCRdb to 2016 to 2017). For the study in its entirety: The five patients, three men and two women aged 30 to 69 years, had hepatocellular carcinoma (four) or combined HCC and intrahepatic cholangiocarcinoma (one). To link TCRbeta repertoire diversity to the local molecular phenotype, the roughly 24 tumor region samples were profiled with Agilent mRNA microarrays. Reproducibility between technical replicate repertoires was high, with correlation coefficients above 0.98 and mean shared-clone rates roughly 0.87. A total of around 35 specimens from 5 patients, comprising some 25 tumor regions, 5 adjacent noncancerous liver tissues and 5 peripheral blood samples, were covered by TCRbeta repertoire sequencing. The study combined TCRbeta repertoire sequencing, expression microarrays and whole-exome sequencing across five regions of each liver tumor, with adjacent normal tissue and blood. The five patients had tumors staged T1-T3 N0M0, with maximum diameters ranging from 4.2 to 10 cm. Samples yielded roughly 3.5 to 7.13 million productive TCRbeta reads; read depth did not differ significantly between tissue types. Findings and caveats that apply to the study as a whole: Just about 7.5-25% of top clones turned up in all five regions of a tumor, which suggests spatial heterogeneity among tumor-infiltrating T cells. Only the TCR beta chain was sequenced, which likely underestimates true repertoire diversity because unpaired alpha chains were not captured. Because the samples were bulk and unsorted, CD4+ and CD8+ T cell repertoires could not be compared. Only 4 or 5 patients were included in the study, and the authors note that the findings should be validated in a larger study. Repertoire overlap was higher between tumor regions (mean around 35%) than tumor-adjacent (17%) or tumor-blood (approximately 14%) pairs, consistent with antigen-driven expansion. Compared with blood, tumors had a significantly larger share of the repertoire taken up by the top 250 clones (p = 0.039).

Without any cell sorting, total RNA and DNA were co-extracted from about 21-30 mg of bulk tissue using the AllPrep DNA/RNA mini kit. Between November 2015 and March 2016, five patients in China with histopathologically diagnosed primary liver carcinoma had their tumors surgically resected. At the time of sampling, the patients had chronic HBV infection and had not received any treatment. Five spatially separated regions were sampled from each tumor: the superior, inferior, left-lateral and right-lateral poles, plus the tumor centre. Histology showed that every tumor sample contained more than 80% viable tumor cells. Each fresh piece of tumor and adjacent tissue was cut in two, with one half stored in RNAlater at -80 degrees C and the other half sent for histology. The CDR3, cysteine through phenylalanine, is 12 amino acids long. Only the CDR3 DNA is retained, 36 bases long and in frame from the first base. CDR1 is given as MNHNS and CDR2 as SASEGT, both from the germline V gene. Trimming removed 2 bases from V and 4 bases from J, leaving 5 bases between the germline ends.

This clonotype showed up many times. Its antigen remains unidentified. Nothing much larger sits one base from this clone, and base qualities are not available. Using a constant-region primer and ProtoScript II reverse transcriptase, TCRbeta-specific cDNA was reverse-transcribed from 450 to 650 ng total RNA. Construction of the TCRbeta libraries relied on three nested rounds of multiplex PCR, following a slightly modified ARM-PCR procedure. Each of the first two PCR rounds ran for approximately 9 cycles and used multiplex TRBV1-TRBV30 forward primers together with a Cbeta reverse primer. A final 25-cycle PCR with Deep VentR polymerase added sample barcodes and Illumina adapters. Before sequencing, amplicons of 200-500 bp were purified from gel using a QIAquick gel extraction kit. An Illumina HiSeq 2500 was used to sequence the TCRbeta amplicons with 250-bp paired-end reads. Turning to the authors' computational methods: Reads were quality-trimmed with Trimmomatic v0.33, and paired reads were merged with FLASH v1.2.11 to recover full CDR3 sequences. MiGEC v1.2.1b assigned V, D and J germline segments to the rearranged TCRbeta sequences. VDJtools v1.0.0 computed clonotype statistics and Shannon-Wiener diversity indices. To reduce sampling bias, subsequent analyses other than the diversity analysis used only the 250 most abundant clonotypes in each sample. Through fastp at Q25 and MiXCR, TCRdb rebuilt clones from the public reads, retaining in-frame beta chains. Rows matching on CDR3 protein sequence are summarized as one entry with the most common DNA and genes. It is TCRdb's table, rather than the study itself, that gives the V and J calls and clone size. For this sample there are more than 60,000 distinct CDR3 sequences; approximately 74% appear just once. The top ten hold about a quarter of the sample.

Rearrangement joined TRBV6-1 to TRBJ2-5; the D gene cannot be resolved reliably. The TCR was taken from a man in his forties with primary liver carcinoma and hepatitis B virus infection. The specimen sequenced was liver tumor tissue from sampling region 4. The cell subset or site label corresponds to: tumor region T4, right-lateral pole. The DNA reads TGTGCCAGCAGTGAAAACGGAGAGACCCAGTACTTC. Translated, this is CASSENGETQYF.